Below, 20 T cell receptor beta chains from the same sample are listed, as sequenced in a study of T cell responses to AZD1222 COVID-19 vaccine. TCRdb's copy holds only in-frame clones and misses some; the assay was immunoSEQ multiplex PCR. The repertoire holds tens of thousands of clones, with roughly 90% as singletons. The starting material was peripheral blood, obtained on day 0 of AZD1222 vaccination. These receptors were collected from an adult in good health.

The chain links TRBV7-3 to TRBJ2-1; 9 bases agree with TRBD2. J lost 8 bases, V lost 2 bases, and 7 bases had no gene match. Germline CDR1 SGHTA, CDR2 FQGTGA. This CDR3 region has 15 residues. CDR3 DNA sequence: TGTGCCAGCAGCTTAGGTAGCGGGGGACAATATGAGCAGTTCTTC. Protein sequence: CASSLGSGGQYEQFF.

The chain is built from TRBV19 and TRBJ1-5; no firm D call. The CDR3 has 12 residues. Trimming stripped 5 bases from V and 7 bases from J, with 9 bases between. Germline-derived CDR1 and CDR2 are LNHDA and SQIVND (reference sequence). As DNA, the CDR3 is TGTGCCAGTAGTCCCCACGGGCAGCCCCAGCATTTT. This gives the protein CASSPHGQPQHF.

The chain recombines TRBV10-2 with TRBJ1-4; D remains unclear. Germline-derived CDR1 and CDR2 are WSHSY and SAAADI. CDR3 length: 14 amino acids. V was shortened by 3 bases and J by 11 bases, with 16 bases between the two germline ends. As DNA, the CDR3 is TGCGCCAGCAGTGAAGTCCTGGGCGTGGATAAACTGTTTTTT. Amino acid sequence: CASSEVLGVDKLFF.

The rearrangement joins TRBV9 to TRBJ2-7, with D possibly being TRBD2 (5 bases). V lost 0 bases to trimming and J lost 5 bases, with 18 bases between them. Germline V gives CDR1 SGDLS, CDR2 YYNGEE. The CDR3 length is 16 residues. CDR3 nucleotides: TGTGCCAGCAGCGTAGAGGCAGGACTCACAAGGGACGAGCAGTACTTC. Protein product: CASSVEAGLTRDEQYF.

This chain uses TRBV3-1 (or the pseudogene TRBV3-2) with TRBJ1-1; no definite D call. The CDR3 covers 14 residues. CDR1 is LGHDT, CDR2 YNNKEL, per germline (reference sequence). V was trimmed by 2 bases and J by 8 bases, leaving 15 bases between them. The CDR3 region has the DNA TGTGCCAGCAGCCAACCTGGGCCTTTGAGAGAAGCTTTCTTT. Translating gives CASSQPGPLREAFF.

This chain joins TRBV3-1 (or the pseudogene TRBV3-2) and TRBJ2-7, with a tentative D call TRBD1 (6 bases). Between the trimmed V and J ends, which lost 4 bases and 3 bases, there was a span of 10 bases. The CDR3 has 13 amino acids. Germline V gene data show CDR1 as LGHDT and CDR2 as YNNKEL (reference sequence). CDR3 region: CASSPGQIYEQYF. CDR3 nucleotide sequence: TGTGCCAGCAGCCCCGGACAGATCTACGAGCAGTACTTC.

The chain combines TRBV5-1 with TRBJ1-3; no reliable D call. CDR1 and CDR2 (germline): SGHRS, YFSETQ. Trimming took off 1 base at V and 4 bases at J, with 18 bases between the two ends. CDR3 size: 17 residues. The CDR3, as DNA: TGCGCCAGCAGCTTGTTGCCAAACTTAAGGGCAGGAAACACCATATATTTT. The encoded protein is CASSLLPNLRAGNTIYF.

The V call is TRBV19, the J call TRBJ1-4; no clear D gene. Germline CDR1 and CDR2: LNHDA and SQIVND (reference sequence). This CDR3 has 13 residues. Trimming took 4 bases from V and 10 from J, leaving 13 bases between them. The DNA of the CDR3 is TGTGCCAGTAGTACGGTCAGCCGGGGAAAACTGTTTTTT. Its translation: CASSTVSRGKLFF.

The genes are TRBV6-6 and TRBJ2-2; D gene uncertain. Trimming cost V 8 bases and J 6 bases, with 1 base left between them. Germline V lookup: CDR1 MNHNY, CDR2 SVGAGI (reference sequence). The CDR3 has 9 amino acids. The DNA for the CDR3 is TGTGCCAGCGCCGGGGAGCTGTTTTTT. It codes for CASAGELFF.

This chain joins TRBV25-1 and TRBJ1-2, with D maybe TRBD1 (5 bases). The CDR3 has 12 amino acids. V lost 6 bases, J lost 8 bases, and 13 bases lay in between. Germline V gene data show CDR1 as MGHDK and CDR2 as SYGVNS. This chain's CDR3 is CASSAPRGGYTF. The CDR3 DNA follows: TGTGCCAGCAGCGCCCCCCGGGGCGGCTACACCTTC.

The chain uses TRBV19 and TRBJ2-7; D is undetermined. CDR1 is LNHDA, CDR2 SQIVND, per germline (reference sequence). The V gene lost 4 bases and the J gene lost 2 bases, with 3 bases spanning the gap. The CDR3 runs to 11 residues. The CDR3 region has the DNA TGTGCCAGTAGTAGTGCCTACGAGCAGTACTTC. The encoded protein is CASSSAYEQYF.

J is TRBJ1-5 and V is TRBV7-8; 7 bases fit TRBD1. Per germline, CDR1 SGHVS and CDR2 FQNEAQ. V dropped 4 bases and J dropped 5; count of bases not matched to a gene: 2. The CDR3 has 13 amino acids. The CDR3 bases are TGTGCCAGCAGCTGGGACAGCTATCAGCCCCAGCATTTT. This sequence encodes CASSWDSYQPQHF.

The chain has TRBV7-8 and TRBJ2-7, with TRBD1 matching 10 bases. CDR1 is SGHVS, CDR2 FQNEAQ, per germline. The V segment lost 5 bases and the J segment 5 bases; nucleotides outside the gene matches: 3. CDR3 size: 13 residues. The CDR3 loop is CASSPTGGNEQYF. CDR3 nucleotides: TGTGCCAGCAGCCCGACAGGGGGCAACGAGCAGTACTTC. The full variable domain, completed using reference TRBV7-8 and TRBJ2-7, is GAGVSQSPRYKVAKRGQDVALRCDPISGHVSLFWYQQALGQGPEFLTYFQNEAQLDKSGLPSDRFFAERPEGSVSTLKIQRTQQEDSAVYLCASSPTGGNEQYFGPGTRLTVT.

This clone was seen more than once but under ten times. DNA for the CDR3: TGCGCCAGCAGCAAAACCGGGACAGGGGATAATTCACCCCTCCACTTT. This translates into CASSKTGTGDNSPLHF. The V gene is TRBV5-1, the J gene TRBJ1-6; TRBD1 agrees at 10 bases. The CDR3 extends over 16 amino acids. Germline V gives CDR1 SGHRS, CDR2 YFSETQ. Losses at the gene ends were 4 bases for V and 5 bases for J; bases not matched to a gene: 6.

The chain combines TRBV28 with TRBJ1-5; a possible D gene is TRBD1 (5 bases). The CDR3 sequence is 15 residues long. The germline V and J ends were trimmed by 4 bases and 0 bases, with 10 bases remaining between them. The germline V gene has CDR1 MDHEN and CDR2 SYDVKM. CDR3 sequence reads: CASSSAGDSNQPQHF. The CDR3 DNA reads as TGTGCCAGCAGTTCTGCGGGGGATAGCAATCAGCCCCAGCATTTT.

V and J are TRBV12-5 and TRBJ2-7; either TRBD1 or TRBD2 may supply D (5 bases each). The CDR3 has 13 amino acids. The germline V gene encodes CDR1 LGHNT and CDR2 FRNRAP. V dropped 3 bases and J dropped 3 bases, with 9 bases sitting between them. The CDR3 nucleotides are TGTGCTAGTGGTTTATTTGGGGGCTACGAGCAGTACTTC. It codes for CASGLFGGYEQYF.

The V call is TRBV6-6, the J call TRBJ2-7; a possible D gene is TRBD2 (6 bases). Trimming cost V 6 bases and J 2 bases, with 20 bases left between them. The CDR3 runs to 16 residues. CDR1 MNHNY and CDR2 SVGAGI come from the germline V gene (reference sequence). The CDR3, as DNA: TGTGCCAGCAGCCAATACGGGGAGGCGAAGACCTACGAGCAGTACTTC. This codes for CASSQYGEAKTYEQYF.

The chain combines TRBV5-1 with TRBJ1-2; 7 bases fit TRBD1. The CDR3 has 14 residues. Germline trimming cut 4 bases from V and 2 bases from J; bases unmatched to any gene: 5. In germline, CDR1 is SGHRS, CDR2 YFSETQ. The CDR3 nucleotides read TGCGCCAGCAGCGAAGACAGGGTAAACTATGGCTACACCTTC. It encodes CASSEDRVNYGYTF. Full variable domain (remainder filled in from reference TRBV5-1 and TRBJ1-2): KAGVTQTPRYLIKTRGQQVTLSCSPISGHRSVSWYQQTPGQGLQFLFEYFSETQRNKGNFPGRFSGRQFSNSRSEMNVSTLELGDSALYLCASSEDRVNYGYTFGSGTRLTVV.

This chain links TRBV5-1 with TRBJ1-5; D is unclear. This CDR3 region has 14 residues. CDR1 SGHRS and CDR2 YFSETQ come from the germline V gene. Trimming stripped 4 bases from V and 2 bases from J, with 10 bases between. Written as DNA, the CDR3 is TGCGCCAGCAGCCCGGGGATCGGCAATCAGCCCCAGCATTTT. Amino acid sequence: CASSPGIGNQPQHF.

V gene TRBV4-2 combines with J gene TRBJ2-7; D is uncertain. In germline, CDR1 is LGHNA, CDR2 YNFKEQ. CDR3 length: 14 amino acids. V was pared by 0 bases and J by 2 bases, with 8 bases between. DNA of the CDR3: TGTGCCAGCAGCCAAGAGCTATTACCCTACGAGCAGTACTTC. This encodes CASSQELLPYEQYF.